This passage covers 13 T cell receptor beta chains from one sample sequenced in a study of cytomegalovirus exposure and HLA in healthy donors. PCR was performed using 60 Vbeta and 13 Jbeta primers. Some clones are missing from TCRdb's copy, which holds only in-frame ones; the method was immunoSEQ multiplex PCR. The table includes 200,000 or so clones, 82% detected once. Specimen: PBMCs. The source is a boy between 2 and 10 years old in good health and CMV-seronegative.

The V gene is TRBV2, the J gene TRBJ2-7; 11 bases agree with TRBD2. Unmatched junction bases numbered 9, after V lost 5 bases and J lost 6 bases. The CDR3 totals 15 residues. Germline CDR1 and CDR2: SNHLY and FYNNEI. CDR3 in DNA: TGTGCCAGCAGTCCCATAGCGGGGGGGCCCTCCGAGCAGTACTTC. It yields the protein CASSPIAGGPSEQYF.

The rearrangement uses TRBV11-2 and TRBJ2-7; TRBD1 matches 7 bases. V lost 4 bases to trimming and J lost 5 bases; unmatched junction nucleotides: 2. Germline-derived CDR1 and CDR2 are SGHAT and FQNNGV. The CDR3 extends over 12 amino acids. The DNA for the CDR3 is TGTGCCAGCAGCTCGACAGGGAACGAGCAGTACTTC. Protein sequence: CASSSTGNEQYF.

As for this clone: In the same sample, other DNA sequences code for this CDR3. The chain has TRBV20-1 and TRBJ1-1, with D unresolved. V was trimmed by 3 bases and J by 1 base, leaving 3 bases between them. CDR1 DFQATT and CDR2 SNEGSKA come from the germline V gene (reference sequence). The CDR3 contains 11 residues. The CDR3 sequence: CSARANTEAFF. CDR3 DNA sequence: TGCAGTGCTAGGGCGAACACTGAAGCTTTCTTT.

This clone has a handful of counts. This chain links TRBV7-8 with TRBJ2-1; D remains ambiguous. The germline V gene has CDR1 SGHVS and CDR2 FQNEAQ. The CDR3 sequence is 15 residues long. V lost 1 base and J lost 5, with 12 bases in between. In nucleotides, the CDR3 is TGTGCCAGCAGCTTAGTGCGGCTCCCCCACAATGAGCAGTTCTTC. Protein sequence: CASSLVRLPHNEQFF.

In nucleotides, the CDR3 is TGCGCCAGCAGTGAGTCCCGGACTAGCGGGGTTAACACAGATACGCAGTATTTT. Protein sequence: CASSESRTSGVNTDTQYF. The chain is built from TRBV10-1 and TRBJ2-3; TRBD2 matches at 12 bases. The CDR3 covers 18 residues. Germline V gene data show CDR1 as WNHNN and CDR2 as SYGVQD (reference sequence). The V gene end was trimmed by 0 bases and the J gene end by 2 bases; junction bases not matched to a gene: 6.

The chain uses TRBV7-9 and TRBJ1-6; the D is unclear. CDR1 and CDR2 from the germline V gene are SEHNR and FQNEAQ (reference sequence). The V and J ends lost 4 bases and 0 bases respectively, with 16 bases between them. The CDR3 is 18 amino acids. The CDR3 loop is CASSSSGIRTSYNSPLHF. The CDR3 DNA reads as TGTGCCAGCAGCTCTTCGGGGATACGTACCTCCTATAATTCACCCCTCCACTTT.

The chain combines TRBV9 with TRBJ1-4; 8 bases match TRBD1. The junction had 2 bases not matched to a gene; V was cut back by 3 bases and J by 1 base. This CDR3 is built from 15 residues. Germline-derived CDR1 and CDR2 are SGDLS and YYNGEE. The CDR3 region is CASSGGQGTNEKLFF. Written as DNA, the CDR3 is TGTGCCAGCAGCGGCGGACAGGGAACTAATGAAAAACTGTTTTTT.

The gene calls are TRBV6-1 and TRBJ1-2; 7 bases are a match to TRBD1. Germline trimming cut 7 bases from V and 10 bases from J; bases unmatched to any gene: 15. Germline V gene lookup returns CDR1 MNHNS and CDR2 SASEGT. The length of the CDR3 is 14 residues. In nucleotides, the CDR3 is TGTGCCAGCACGGAGGGGGCTGGTCTTAGGCCCTACACCTTC. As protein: CASTEGAGLRPYTF.

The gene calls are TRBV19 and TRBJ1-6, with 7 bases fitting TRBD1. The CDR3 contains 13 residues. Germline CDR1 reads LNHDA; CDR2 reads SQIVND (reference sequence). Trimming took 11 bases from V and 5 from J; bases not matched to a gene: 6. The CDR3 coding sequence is TGTGCCGCCTCCGGGACAGATAATTCACCCCTCCACTTT. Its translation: CAASGTDNSPLHF.

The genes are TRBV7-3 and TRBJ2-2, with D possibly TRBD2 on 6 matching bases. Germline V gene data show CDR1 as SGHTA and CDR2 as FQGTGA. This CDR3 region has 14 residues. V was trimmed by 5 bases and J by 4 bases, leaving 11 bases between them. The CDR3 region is CASSAGLLTGELFF. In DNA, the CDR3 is TGTGCCAGCAGCGCGGGACTCCTCACCGGGGAGCTGTTTTTT.

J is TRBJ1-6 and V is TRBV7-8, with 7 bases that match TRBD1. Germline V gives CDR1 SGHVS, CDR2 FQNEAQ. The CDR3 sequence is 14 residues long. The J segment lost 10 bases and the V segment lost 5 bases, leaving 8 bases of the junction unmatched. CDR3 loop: CASSLRDRTSPLHF. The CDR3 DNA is TGTGCCAGCAGCCTTCGGGACAGAACCTCACCCCTCCACTTT.

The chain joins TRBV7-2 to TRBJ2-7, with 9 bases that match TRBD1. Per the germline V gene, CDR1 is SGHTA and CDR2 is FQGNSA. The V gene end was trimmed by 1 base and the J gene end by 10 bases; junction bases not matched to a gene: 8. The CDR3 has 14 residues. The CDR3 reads CASSLEGTGSSQYF. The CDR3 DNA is TGTGCCAGCAGCTTAGAGGGGACAGGGTCTAGTCAGTACTTC.

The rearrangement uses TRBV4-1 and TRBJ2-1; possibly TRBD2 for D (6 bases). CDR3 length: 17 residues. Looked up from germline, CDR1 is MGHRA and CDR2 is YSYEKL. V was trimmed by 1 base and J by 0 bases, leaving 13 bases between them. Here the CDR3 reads CASSQVMAGTSYNEQFF. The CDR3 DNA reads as TGCGCCAGCAGCCAAGTAATGGCGGGGACCTCCTACAATGAGCAGTTCTTC.